These 29 T cell receptor beta chains originate from one sample sequenced in a study of T cell repertoires in cytomegalovirus infection. TCRdb redid the calling of the reads with MiXCR, one entry per CDR3 protein. The sample holds hundreds of thousands of distinct CDR3 sequences, around 24% seen once. Sequencing was carried out using CD8+ T cells from PBMCs. Every receptor here comes from a human donor in good health (CMV status not recorded). Some clones in this sample may be carry-over from other donors' samples.

This clonotype was counted ten times or more. This chain uses TRBV7-8 with TRBJ1-4; 9 positions agree with TRBD1. Germline assignment: CDR1 SGHVS and CDR2 FQNEAQ. The CDR3 loop spans 14 amino acids. Trimming took 4 bases from V and 8 from J; bases not matched to a gene: 5. CDR3 residues: CASSSTGGREKLFF. The CDR3 coding sequence is TGTGCCAGCAGCTCGACAGGGGGGCGCGAAAAACTGTTTTTT.

This chain joins TRBV7-9 and TRBJ1-1; D might be TRBD1 (6 bases). The V gene's germline CDR1 is SEHNR and CDR2 FQNEAQ (reference sequence). Trimming cost V 5 bases and J 1 base, with 11 bases left between them. The CDR3 is made up of 14 amino acids. The CDR3 DNA reads TGTGCCAGCAGCGAACAGGGTTGGAACACTGAAGCTTTCTTT. Amino acid sequence: CASSEQGWNTEAFF.

This clonotype was seen many times. V is TRBV7-6 and J is TRBJ2-5; the D gene is possibly TRBD2 (6 bases). CDR1 is SGHVS and CDR2 is FNYEAQ in the germline V gene. This CDR3 contains 12 residues. Trimming stripped 6 bases from V and 4 bases from J, with 9 bases between. As DNA, the CDR3 is TGTGCCAGCAGTGGAGGGGTAGAGACCCAGTACTTC. This encodes CASSGGVETQYF.

The chain carries TRBV2 and TRBJ2-3, with 7 nucleotides matching TRBD1. Germline V gene lookup returns CDR1 SNHLY and CDR2 FYNNEI. V was pared by 5 bases and J by 2 bases, with 13 bases of the junction left unmatched. The length of the CDR3 is 17 residues. The CDR3 loop is CASSPDRDSPFTDTQYF. In nucleotides, the CDR3 is TGTGCCAGCAGTCCCGACCGGGACAGCCCCTTCACAGATACGCAGTATTTT. Combining the CDR3 with reference TRBV2 and TRBJ2-3 gives the whole variable domain EPEVTQTPSHQVTQMGQEVILRCVPISNHLYFYWYRQILGQKVEFLVSFYNNEISEKSEIFDDQFSVERPDGSNFTLKIRSTKLEDSAMYFCASSPDRDSPFTDTQYFGPGTRLTVL.

This clonotype was recorded only once. This may be a read error: a much more frequent sequence differs by one nucleotide. This chain links TRBV6-5 with TRBJ2-1; TRBD1 might be the D (6 bases). The germline V and J ends were trimmed by 6 bases and 5 bases, with 17 bases remaining between them. The CDR3 covers 15 residues. Germline V lookup: CDR1 MNHEY, CDR2 SVGAGI. The CDR3 region is CASRPQGWSHNEQFF. As DNA, the CDR3 is TGTGCCAGCAGACCTCAGGGGTGGTCCCACAATGAGCAGTTCTTC.

This clonotype has more than one count but fewer than ten. This chain connects TRBV4-2 to TRBJ2-1; 10 bases are a match to TRBD2. The CDR3 is 14 amino acids. Looked up from germline, CDR1 is LGHNA and CDR2 is YNFKEQ. Unmatched junction bases numbered 5, after V lost 4 bases and J lost 8 bases. In DNA, the CDR3 is TGTGCCAGCAGCCTGGAGCGGGGGGGCGATGAGCAGTTCTTC. Translating it yields CASSLERGGDEQFF.

As concerns this clonotype: This may be a read error: a much more frequent sequence differs by one nucleotide. V and J are TRBV6-5 and TRBJ1-1; D not resolved. The CDR3 has 16 amino acids. With 0 bases removed from V and 4 bases from J, the gap between germline ends came to 15 bases. Germline lookup yields CDR1 MNHEY and CDR2 SVGAGI. CDR3 region: CASSYSIPTIFTEAFF. The DNA for the CDR3 is TGTGCCAGCAGTTACTCTATACCCACGATATTCACTGAAGCTTTCTTT.

This clonotype came up many times. The chain recombines TRBV6-1 with TRBJ1-1; D is undetermined. V gave up 5 bases and J gave up 3 bases, with 7 bases separating them. Germline V CDR1 and CDR2: MNHNS, SASEGT. There are 12 residues in the CDR3. The CDR3 protein is CASSRGHTEAFF. The CDR3 DNA sequence: TGTGCCAGCAGTAGAGGCCACACTGAAGCTTTCTTT.

V usage is TRBV27 and J usage is TRBJ2-3, with 9 positions matching TRBD2. V shed 4 bases, J shed 5 bases, and the junction held 7 bases outside the gene matches. Germline assignment: CDR1 MNHEY and CDR2 SMNVEV (reference sequence). This CDR3 is built from 15 residues. CDR3 sequence reads: CASSYSGGNRDTQYF. As DNA, the CDR3 is TGTGCCAGCAGTTATAGCGGGGGAAACCGAGATACGCAGTATTTT.

The V call is TRBV12-3 or TRBV12-4, the J call TRBJ1-2; tentative D call: TRBD1 (6 bases). V lost 5 bases to trimming and J lost 5 bases, with 18 bases between them. CDR3 length equals 15 residues. CDR3 region: CASSLPQGQVYGYTF. In DNA, the CDR3 is TGTGCCAGCAGTCTACCCCAGGGGCAAGTTTATGGCTACACCTTC.

V usage is TRBV6-2 or TRBV6-3 and J usage is TRBJ2-1; D is perhaps TRBD1 or TRBD2 (6 bases each). CDR1 and CDR2 (germline): MNHEY, SVGEGT. Trimming removed 8 bases from V and 4 bases from J, with 15 bases in between. The CDR3 totals 14 residues. The CDR3 region has the DNA TGTGCCAGCTTTGGGGGGCTAGCTTACAATGAGCAGTTCTTC. It yields the protein CASFGGLAYNEQFF.

This clonotype appeared many times. The chain combines TRBV11-2 with TRBJ1-1; the match to TRBD1 covers 10 bases. The V and J ends lost 5 bases and 2 bases, in that order; junction bases with no gene match: 2. The CDR3 loop spans 14 amino acids. Germline V gene lookup returns CDR1 SGHAT and CDR2 FQNNGV. The CDR3 coding sequence is TGTGCCAGCAGCAGGACAGGGGGAAACACTGAAGCTTTCTTT. This encodes CASSRTGGNTEAFF.

The genes are TRBV4-1 and TRBJ2-3; a weak D match, TRBD2 (6 bases). The germline CDR1 and CDR2 sequences are MGHRA and YSYEKL. V lost 0 bases and J 0 bases, leaving 13 bases between the germline ends. The CDR3 extends over 17 amino acids. The CDR3 reads CASSQDPGGLSTDTQYF. The DNA of the CDR3 is TGCGCCAGCAGCCAAGATCCCGGGGGACTTAGCACAGATACGCAGTATTTT.

The chain joins TRBV5-1 to TRBJ2-1, with 11 bases matching TRBD2. Trimming at V came to 1 base and at J to 10 bases, leaving 10 bases not matched to a gene. This CDR3 comprises 16 residues. The germline CDR1 and CDR2 sequences are SGHRS and YFSETQ. For the CDR3, the DNA is TGCGCCAGCAGCTTGCTAGCGGGGGGCCCTTTTGGCGAGCAGTTCTTC. Translated: CASSLLAGGPFGEQFF.

V gene TRBV20-1 combines with J gene TRBJ2-2, with 7 nucleotides matching TRBD2. The length of the CDR3 is 15 residues. Germline V gene data show CDR1 as DFQATT and CDR2 as SNEGSKA (reference sequence). After removal of 2 bases from V and 2 bases from J, the junction contained 5 bases not matched to a gene. In DNA, the CDR3 is TGCAGTGCTAGAATCCTAGCGGTCAACACCGGGGAGCTGTTTTTT. It is translated as CSARILAVNTGELFF.

This clonotype was seen only a few times. This sequence joins TRBV25-1 and TRBJ1-2; D gene unclear. This CDR3 spans 15 amino acids. Trimming left V 1 base short and J 3 bases short, with 12 bases between. CDR1 MGHDK and CDR2 SYGVNS come from the germline V gene. The CDR3 sequence is CASSEFLLDHYGYTF. CDR3 coding DNA: TGTGCCAGCAGTGAATTTCTGTTAGATCACTATGGCTACACCTTC.

This chain joins TRBV6-2 or TRBV6-3 and TRBJ2-7; 8 bases match TRBD2. V lost 0 bases to trimming and J lost 5 bases; unmatched junction nucleotides: 3. The germline gives CDR1 MNHEY, CDR2 SVGEGT. This CDR3 is built from 14 residues. CDR3 loop: CASSYSSGGDEQYV. The CDR3 nucleotides read TGTGCCAGCAGTTACTCTTCCGGGGGGGACGAGCAGTACGTC.

This clonotype has just a few counts. This chain joins TRBV14 and TRBJ2-1; no definite D call. CDR3 length: 14 residues. Germline assignment: CDR1 SGHDN and CDR2 FVKESK. The V and J ends lost 1 base and 5 bases respectively, with 9 bases between them. The CDR3 bases are TGTGCCAGCAGCCAAGTCCCCGGTCACAATGAGCAGTTCTTC. Protein: CASSQVPGHNEQFF.

Only a few counts were recorded for this clonotype. The chain joins TRBV4-1 to TRBJ1-1; D possibly corresponds to TRBD1 (5 bases). The V end was cut by 1 base, the J end by 4 bases, with 16 bases between. The germline V gene has CDR1 MGHRA and CDR2 YSYEKL. The CDR3 length is 16 residues. In DNA, the CDR3 is TGCGCCAGCAGCCAAGTGGTTCTCCAGGGAACCACTGAAGCTTTCTTT. It is translated as CASSQVVLQGTTEAFF.

The table lists this clonotype with a few counts. V gene TRBV2 combines with J gene TRBJ2-3, with D unresolved. Germline V CDR1 and CDR2: SNHLY, FYNNEI. Trimming shortened V by 9 bases and J by 3 bases, and 10 bases separated the two germline ends. The CDR3 contains 12 residues. The CDR3: CASQSGTDTQYF. The CDR3 nucleotides read TGTGCCAGTCAGTCCGGGACAGATACGCAGTATTTT. Supplemented by reference TRBV2 and TRBJ2-3, the full variable domain reads EPEVTQTPSHQVTQMGQEVILRCVPISNHLYFYWYRQILGQKVEFLVSFYNNEISEKSEIFDDQFSVERPDGSNFTLKIRSTKLEDSAMYFCASQSGTDTQYFGPGTRLTVL.

This clonotype has only a few counts. The chain recombines TRBV28 with TRBJ1-4; D is possibly TRBD1 (5 bases). V was trimmed by 3 bases and J by 8 bases, leaving 13 bases between them. CDR1 MDHEN and CDR2 SYDVKM come from the germline V gene. This CDR3 is built from 14 residues. The DNA for the CDR3 is TGTGCCAGCAGTTTGAGTCAGGGAGGGGAAAAACTGTTTTTT. Residues: CASSLSQGGEKLFF.

At least ten counts were recorded for this clonotype. The chain joins TRBV14 to TRBJ2-7; D gene unclear. The CDR3 loop spans 14 amino acids. Trimming removed 1 base from V and 2 bases from J, with 9 bases in between. Germline V gene data show CDR1 as SGHDN and CDR2 as FVKESK. CDR3 residues: CASSQGTPPYEQYF. The CDR3, as DNA: TGTGCCAGCAGCCAAGGAACTCCGCCCTACGAGCAGTACTTC.

V and J are TRBV28 and TRBJ2-3, with a possible D match to TRBD1 (5 bases). CDR1 is MDHEN and CDR2 is SYDVKM in the germline V gene. V was clipped by 4 bases and J by 0 bases, with 17 bases between them. This CDR3 contains 17 residues. CDR3 in amino acids: CASSSPRSGLSTDTQYF. The CDR3 nucleotides read TGTGCCAGCAGTTCCCCACGGTCAGGGCTAAGCACAGATACGCAGTATTTT.

At least ten counts were recorded for this clonotype. The chain recombines TRBV7-6 with TRBJ2-6, with TRBD1 identical over 8 bases. Trimming removed 7 bases from V and 1 base from J; junction bases left unmatched: 12. Germline V gene data show CDR1 as SGHVS and CDR2 as FNYEAQ. CDR3 length: 18 residues. CDR3 protein: CASILLPGGGSGANVLTF. CDR3 sequence (DNA): TGTGCCAGCATCCTGCTTCCAGGGGGCGGTTCTGGGGCCAACGTCCTGACTTTC.

This rearrangement joins TRBV25-1 to TRBJ2-7; 9 nucleotides align to TRBD1. The CDR3 sequence is 16 residues long. Germline V gene data show CDR1 as MGHDK and CDR2 as SYGVNS. V lost 5 bases and J lost 6; bases outside the gene matches: 14. This chain's CDR3 is CASSSPGQGLSSEQYF. CDR3 DNA sequence: TGTGCCAGCAGTTCCCCGGGACAGGGTTTATCCAGCGAGCAGTACTTC.

This clonotype was detected ten times or more. V gene TRBV28 combines with J gene TRBJ2-7, with TRBD2 identical over 8 bases. With 6 bases clipped from V and 2 bases from J, the junction kept 9 bases outside the gene matches. The CDR3 has 15 residues. The germline V gene encodes CDR1 MDHEN and CDR2 SYDVKM. Written as DNA, the CDR3 is TGTGCCAGCAGACCGAGCGGGGGAATAACCTACGAGCAGTACGTC. The encoded protein is CASRPSGGITYEQYV.

The J gene is TRBJ2-1, the V gene TRBV20-1, with TRBD1 identical over 9 bases. Germline CDR1 reads DFQATT; CDR2 reads SNEGSKA (reference sequence). The junction had 4 bases not matched to a gene; V was cut back by 5 bases and J by 8 bases. The length of the CDR3 is 12 residues. CDR3 coding DNA: TGCAGTGCTGATACAGGGGGCGATGAGCAGTTCTTC. Translating gives CSADTGGDEQFF.

The V call is TRBV12-3 or TRBV12-4, the J call TRBJ1-4; TRBD1 aligns across 7 bases. Trimming removed 3 bases from V and 4 bases from J; junction bases left unmatched: 2. This CDR3 region has 14 residues. The CDR3 nucleotides are TGTGCCAGCAGTTTCGGGACAGTTAATGAAAAACTGTTTTTT. This codes for CASSFGTVNEKLFF.

Worth noting for this clonotype: At one boundary the junction diverges from the germline segment, which might be a read error. V and J are TRBV28 and TRBJ2-4; 7 bases are shared with TRBD1. There are 13 residues in the CDR3. Germline CDR1 MDHEN, CDR2 SYDVKM. CDR3 protein: CASSLPRTGKRDF. The CDR3 DNA sequence: TGTGCCAGCAGTTTACCCCGGACAGGAAAAAGGGACTTC.